The next 23 T cell receptor beta chains were all read from a single sample in a study of blood T cell repertoires in COVID-19. Only in-frame clones appear in the TCRdb table, and some are missing; sequencing was by immunoSEQ multiplex PCR. The data hold hundreds of thousands of clones, with 70% to 90% observed a single time. Source material: peripheral blood. These receptors were collected from a woman aged 25 to 39 who had recovered from COVID-19.

This chain uses TRBV10-1 with TRBJ1-1; no clear D gene. The CDR3 covers 14 residues. Trimming removed 2 bases from V and 4 bases from J, with 11 bases in between. Germline V gene data show CDR1 as WNHNN and CDR2 as SYGVQD (reference sequence). CDR3 DNA sequence: TGCGCCAGCAGTGAGGAGGAGTCGGTCACTGAAGCTTTCTTT. It specifies CASSEEESVTEAFF.

The chain is built from TRBV19 and TRBJ2-5; tentatively, D is TRBD2 (6 bases). This CDR3 region has 14 residues. The V gene's germline CDR1 is LNHDA and CDR2 SQIVND (reference sequence). V lost 5 bases, J lost 4 bases, and 14 bases lay in between. The CDR3: CASSRGLRAETQYF. The CDR3 nucleotides are TGTGCCAGTAGTCGGGGACTTCGTGCAGAGACCCAGTACTTC. Supplemented by reference TRBV19 and TRBJ2-5, the full variable domain reads DGGITQSPKYLFRKEGQNVTLSCEQNLNHDAMYWYRQDPGQGLRLIYYSQIVNDFQKGDIAEGYSVSREKKESFPLTVTSAQKNPTAFYLCASSRGLRAETQYFGPGTRLLVL.

The chain couples TRBV6-4 to TRBJ2-2, with 10 bases matching TRBD1. V gave up 5 bases and J gave up 0 bases; unmatched junction bases: 3. The V gene's germline CDR1 is MRHNA and CDR2 SNTAGT. The CDR3 contains 16 residues. CDR3 residues: CASSPGTGANTGELFF. Written as DNA, the CDR3 is TGTGCCAGCAGTCCCGGGACAGGGGCGAACACCGGGGAGCTGTTTTTT.

This clone was observed once. The J gene is TRBJ1-1, the V gene TRBV5-6; no clear D gene. V dropped 1 base and J dropped 1 base, with 17 bases sitting between them. Looked up from germline, CDR1 is SGHDT and CDR2 is YYEEEE. This CDR3 has 17 amino acids. CDR3 bases: TGTGCCAGCAGCTTGTGGGAGGGCGGGTACGGGAACACTGAAGCTTTCTTT. This sequence encodes CASSLWEGGYGNTEAFF.

This chain connects TRBV14 to TRBJ1-1; D may be TRBD1 (5 bases). The V gene lost 3 bases and the J gene lost 0 bases, with 11 bases spanning the gap. The CDR3 runs to 15 residues. Germline CDR1 is SGHDN and CDR2 is FVKESK. The DNA for the CDR3 is TGTGCCAGCAGCCATGGGGCAGGTTTGAACACTGAAGCTTTCTTT. It encodes CASSHGAGLNTEAFF.

On this clone: Other DNA sequences from this sample encode an identical CDR3 as well. This chain joins TRBV18 and TRBJ1-4; 9 bases align to TRBD1. Germline V gene data show CDR1 as KGHSH and CDR2 as LQKENI. The CDR3 has 15 amino acids. Unmatched junction bases numbered 1, after V lost 0 bases and J lost 5 bases. The CDR3 protein is CASSPPGQGNEKLFF. CDR3 in DNA: TGTGCCAGCTCACCACCGGGACAGGGAAATGAAAAACTGTTTTTT.

The V gene is TRBV5-6, the J gene TRBJ2-7, with 8 nucleotides matching TRBD2. CDR3 length: 17 residues. Germline loops: CDR1 SGHDT, CDR2 YYEEEE. Germline trimming cut 0 bases from V and 4 bases from J; bases unmatched to any gene: 12. The CDR3 DNA follows: TGTGCCAGCAGCTTGGTGGCGCACGGGGGGGCCGTATACGAGCAGTACTTC. It specifies CASSLVAHGGAVYEQYF.

The chain couples TRBV7-2 to TRBJ1-2; the match to TRBD1 covers 8 bases. The CDR3 sequence is 15 residues long. Losses at the gene ends were 7 bases for V and 6 bases for J; bases not matched to a gene: 13. The germline V gene encodes CDR1 SGHTA and CDR2 FQGNSA. As DNA, the CDR3 is TGTGCCAGCAAAACACGACAGGGGATAATTGATGGCTACACCTTC. It yields the protein CASKTRQGIIDGYTF.

The gene calls are TRBV27 and TRBJ2-2, with D perhaps TRBD2 (5 bases). The CDR3 is made up of 11 amino acids. Trimming removed 6 bases at V and 7 bases at J, with 6 bases between. Germline V gives CDR1 MNHEY, CDR2 SMNVEV (reference sequence). Written as DNA, the CDR3 is TGTGCCAGCAGCCGGGGCGGGGAGCTGTTTTTT. Translating gives CASSRGGELFF.

This clone was counted a single time. The chain joins TRBV4-3 to TRBJ2-3; the D gene is possibly TRBD1 (6 bases). The CDR3 totals 20 residues. With 3 bases removed from V and 1 base from J, the gap between germline ends came to 26 bases. CDR1 LGHNA and CDR2 YSLEER come from the germline V gene. This CDR3 reads CASSHWTESVSSARTDTQYF. As DNA, the CDR3 is TGCGCCAGCAGCCATTGGACAGAGAGTGTCTCCAGTGCCCGCACAGATACGCAGTATTTT.

The chain employs TRBV5-5 and TRBJ1-1; a weak D match, TRBD1 (5 bases). CDR3 size: 13 residues. V was clipped by 7 bases and J by 5 bases, with 15 bases between them. Germline CDR1 is SGHKS and CDR2 is YYEKEE (reference sequence). This CDR3 is CASGMSGVTEAFF. The CDR3 DNA reads TGTGCCAGCGGAATGTCGGGGGTGACTGAAGCTTTCTTT.

The rearrangement uses TRBV10-3 and TRBJ1-5, with 8 nucleotides matching TRBD1. The ends lost 6 bases at V and 0 bases at J; junction bases unmatched: 7. Germline CDR1 and CDR2: ENHRY and SYGVKD. This CDR3 is built from 16 residues. The CDR3 DNA sequence: TGTGCCATCAGGGGGGACAGGTCAAATAGCAATCAGCCCCAGCATTTT. This gives the protein CAIRGDRSNSNQPQHF.

The DNA of the CDR3 is TGTGCCAGCAGCGCGGGACAGGGGAGCTCCTACGAGCAGTACTTC. Amino acid sequence: CASSAGQGSSYEQYF. The V call is TRBV7-9, the J call TRBJ2-7; 10 bases agree with TRBD1. Germline CDR1 and CDR2: SEHNR and FQNEAQ (reference sequence). The CDR3 sequence is 15 residues long. V trimming: 5 bases; J trimming: 0 bases; junction bases outside the gene matches: 4.

Only a few counts were recorded for this clone. The rearrangement joins TRBV19 to TRBJ2-2; TRBD1 aligns across 7 bases. This CDR3 is built from 15 residues. Per the germline V gene, CDR1 is LNHDA and CDR2 is SQIVND (reference sequence). V lost 3 bases to trimming and J lost 6 bases; unmatched junction nucleotides: 7. Here the CDR3 reads CASSMGRGMSGELFF. DNA of the CDR3: TGTGCCAGTAGTATGGGCAGGGGGATGTCCGGGGAGCTGTTTTTT.

The rearrangement links TRBV3-1 (or the pseudogene TRBV3-2) to TRBJ2-3, with a weak D call TRBD1 (6 bases). Germline assignment: CDR1 LGHDT and CDR2 YNNKEL (reference sequence). This CDR3 is 16 amino acids long. Trimming cost V 1 base and J 1 base, with 12 bases left between them. The chain's CDR3 is CASSQVPNRGTDTQYF. CDR3 bases: TGTGCCAGCAGCCAAGTACCAAACAGGGGCACAGATACGCAGTATTTT.

The table lists this clone with a count of one. Written as DNA, the CDR3 is TGTGCCAGCAGTGTAGTGGGGACAGGGTTTAGTAGGAGGGATACGCAGTATTTT. Its translation: CASSVVGTGFSRRDTQYF. The chain carries TRBV6-1 and TRBJ2-3, with 9 bases that match TRBD1. The CDR3 totals 18 residues. The V gene's germline CDR1 is MNHNS and CDR2 SASEGT. Losses at the gene ends were 4 bases for V and 6 bases for J; bases not matched to a gene: 17.

The chain joins TRBV6-5 to TRBJ1-2; D gene uncertain. The CDR3 extends over 16 amino acids. The germline gives CDR1 MNHEY, CDR2 SVGAGI. V was clipped by 0 bases and J by 0 bases, with 11 bases between them. The CDR3 coding sequence is TGTGCCAGCAGTTACTCCCACAGCTACTCTAACTATGGCTACACCTTC. Amino acids: CASSYSHSYSNYGYTF.

The V gene is TRBV9, the J gene TRBJ1-6; D not certain. The CDR3 has 13 residues. Germline V lookup: CDR1 SGDLS, CDR2 YYNGEE. V gave up 4 bases and J gave up 8 bases, with 10 bases separating them. CDR3 DNA: TGTGCCAGCAGCCCCTGGGAGGATTCACCCCTCCACTTT. The encoded protein is CASSPWEDSPLHF.

The gene calls are TRBV5-1 and TRBJ2-3; possible D gene TRBD2, 6 bases. V was shortened by 2 bases and J by 3 bases, with 19 bases between the two germline ends. Germline V lookup: CDR1 SGHRS, CDR2 YFSETQ. The CDR3 is 17 residues long. CDR3 coding DNA: TGCGCCAGCAGCTTAAGCGCAACGATGGGAGGAACAGATACGCAGTATTTT. Translated: CASSLSATMGGTDTQYF.

V usage is TRBV19 and J usage is TRBJ1-2; 8 nucleotides agree with TRBD1. The CDR3 covers 13 residues. Germline CDR1 reads LNHDA; CDR2 reads SQIVND (reference sequence). The J segment lost 5 bases and the V segment lost 8 bases, leaving 7 bases of the junction unmatched. CDR3 amino acids: CASLRQGAYGYTF. The DNA for the CDR3 is TGTGCCAGTCTGAGGCAGGGGGCTTATGGCTACACCTTC.

The gene calls are TRBV3-1 (or the pseudogene TRBV3-2) and TRBJ2-7; 7 bases match TRBD1. Germline CDR1 and CDR2: LGHDT and YNNKEL (reference sequence). V lost 7 bases, J lost 0 bases, and 3 bases stayed unmatched. The CDR3 loop spans 13 amino acids. DNA of the CDR3: TGTGCCAGCACTAGACAGGGCTCCTACGAGCAGTACTTC. This codes for CASTRQGSYEQYF.

This chain joins TRBV29-1 and TRBJ2-7; no definite D call. V was shortened by 8 bases and J by 0 bases, with 8 bases between the two germline ends. This CDR3 spans 11 amino acids. From germline, CDR1 is SQVTM and CDR2 ANQGSEA. CDR3 sequence reads: CSRWHSYEQYF. CDR3 nucleotide sequence: TGCAGCCGCTGGCACTCCTACGAGCAGTACTTC.

This rearrangement joins TRBV13 to TRBJ2-7; 7 bases fit TRBD2. The CDR3 has 16 amino acids. Germline CDR1 reads PRHDT; CDR2 reads FYEKMQ (reference sequence). After removal of 5 bases from V and 7 bases from J, the junction contained 17 bases not matched to a gene. DNA of the CDR3: TGTGCCAGCAGCACCTACTCACTAGCGACCCTAGGGGAGCAGTACTTC. Residues: CASSTYSLATLGEQYF.